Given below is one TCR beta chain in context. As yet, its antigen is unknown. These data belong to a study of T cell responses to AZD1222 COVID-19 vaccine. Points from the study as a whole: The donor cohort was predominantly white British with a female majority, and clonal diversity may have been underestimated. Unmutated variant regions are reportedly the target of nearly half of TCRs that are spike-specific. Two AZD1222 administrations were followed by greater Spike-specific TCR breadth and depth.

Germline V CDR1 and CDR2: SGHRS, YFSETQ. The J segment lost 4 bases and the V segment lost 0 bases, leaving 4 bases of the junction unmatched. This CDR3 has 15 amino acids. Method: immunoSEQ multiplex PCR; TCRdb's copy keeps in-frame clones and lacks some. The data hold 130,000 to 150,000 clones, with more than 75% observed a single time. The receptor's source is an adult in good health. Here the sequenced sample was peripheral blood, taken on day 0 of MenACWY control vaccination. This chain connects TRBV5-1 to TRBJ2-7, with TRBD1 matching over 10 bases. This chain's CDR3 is CASSLGPGQGYEQYF. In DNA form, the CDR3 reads TGCGCCAGCAGCTTGGGGCCGGGACAGGGGTACGAGCAGTACTTC.